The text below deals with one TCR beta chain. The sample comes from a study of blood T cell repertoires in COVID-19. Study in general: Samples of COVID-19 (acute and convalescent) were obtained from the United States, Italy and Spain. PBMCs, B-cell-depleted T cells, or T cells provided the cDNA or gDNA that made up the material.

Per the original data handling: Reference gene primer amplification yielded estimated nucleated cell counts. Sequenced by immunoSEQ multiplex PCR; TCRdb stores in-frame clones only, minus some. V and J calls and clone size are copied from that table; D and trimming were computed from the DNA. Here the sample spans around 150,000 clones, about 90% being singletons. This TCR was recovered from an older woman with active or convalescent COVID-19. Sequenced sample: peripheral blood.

The DNA for the CDR3 is TGTGCCAGCAGTTACTCGAGCGGGGCGGGAAAGGAAGCTTTCTTT. Translating it yields CASSYSSGAGKEAFF. V gene TRBV6-5 combines with J gene TRBJ1-1, with D perhaps TRBD1 (5 bases). The CDR3 is 15 amino acids. Germline values: CDR1 MNHEY, CDR2 SVGAGI. Trimming removed 0 bases at V and 8 bases at J, with 16 bases between.